Each of the 6 T cell receptor beta chains below was sequenced from the same sample in a study of molecular identifiers for immune sequencing clone quantification. TCRdb redid the calling of the PCR reads with MiXCR, one entry per CDR3 protein. Here the sample spans about 86,000 distinct CDR3 sequences, approximately 23% being singletons. Sequenced sample: naive CD8+ T cells from blood, with Jurkat cell RNA spiked in. Subset indicated: FACS-sorted CD8+CD4-CCR7+CD45RA+ naive T cells. The receptors originated from a human donor in good health. Some libraries in this study had Jurkat cell RNA spiked in.

The sample holds many counts of this clonotype. This sequence joins TRBV9 and TRBJ1-3; D ambiguous. Trimming left V 1 base short and J 0 bases short, with 11 bases between. The CDR3 is 16 residues long. The germline CDR1 and CDR2 sequences are SGDLS and YYNGEE. The CDR3 spells CASSVTEVPSGNTIYF. As DNA, the CDR3 is TGTGCCAGCAGCGTAACGGAGGTACCCTCTGGAAACACCATATATTTT.

The sample holds many counts of this clonotype. V and J are TRBV13 and TRBJ2-2; TRBD2 agrees at 8 bases. Losses at the gene ends were 0 bases for V and 1 base for J; bases not matched to a gene: 1. Germline-derived CDR1 and CDR2 are PRHDT and FYEKMQ (reference sequence). The CDR3 sequence is 16 residues long. This CDR3 reads CASSLGSGMNTGELFF. The CDR3 nucleotides are TGTGCCAGCAGCTTAGGTAGCGGGATGAACACCGGGGAGCTGTTTTTT.

This clonotype was picked up a small number of times. The rearrangement uses TRBV9 and TRBJ2-5, with 13 bases fitting TRBD2. This CDR3 contains 17 residues. The V and J ends lost 4 bases and 1 base, in that order; junction bases with no gene match: 7. Germline CDR1 and CDR2: SGDLS and YYNGEE. The CDR3 coding sequence is TGTGCCAGCAGCCCAGGACTAGCGGGAGTGGTCCAAGAGACCCAGTACTTC. This encodes CASSPGLAGVVQETQYF. The full variable domain, in which reference TRBV9 and TRBJ2-5 provide the parts outside the CDR3, is DSGVTQTPKHLITATGQRVTLRCSPRSGDLSVYWYQQSLDQGLQFLIQYYNGEERAKGNILERFSAQQFPDLHSELNLSSLELGDSALYFCASSPGLAGVVQETQYFGPGTRLLVL.

Worth noting for this clonotype: An end of the junction differs from the germline gene, which may be a read error. The chain couples TRBV11-2 to TRBJ1-1; 7 nucleotides match TRBD1. The germline CDR1 and CDR2 sequences are SGHAT and FQNNGV. The CDR3 extends over 12 amino acids. Here the CDR3 DNA reads TGTGCCGGCAGCCCACAGGGGCTTGAAGCTTTTTTT. Protein product: CAGSPQGLEAFF.

In this sample, this clonotype turned up a few times. This may arise from a read error, as a much more abundant clone is one base away. The CDR3 carries no conserved terminal phenylalanine or tryptophan, so it likely arises from a read error. The chain combines TRBV7-2 with TRBJ2-3; 7 bases fit TRBD2. Trimming took 5 bases from V and 2 from J; bases not matched to a gene: 4. The CDR3 has 14 residues. Germline assignment: CDR1 SGHTA and CDR2 FQGNSA. The CDR3, as DNA: TGTGCCAGCAGCGCGGGAGCAGTCACAGATACGCAGTATCTT. As protein: CASSAGAVTDTQYL.

This clonotype was counted once. A junction end diverges from the germline sequence, so it may reflect a read error. The genes are TRBV20-1 and TRBJ2-1; 7 bases are a match to TRBD2. The CDR3 contains 14 residues. The germline V gene has CDR1 DFQATT and CDR2 SNEGSKA (reference sequence). The CDR3 region is CSATTGTMGNEQLF. The CDR3, as DNA: TGCAGTGCCACTACCGGGACTATGGGAAATGAGCAGCTCTTC.